The present entry profiles one T cell receptor (beta chain) with its context. The record originates from a study of blood T cell repertoires in COVID-19. CDR3 length equals 14 residues. V was pared by 3 bases and J by 2 bases, with 12 bases between. CDR1 is SGDLS and CDR2 is YYNGEE in the germline V gene. TCRdb's table, derived via immunoSEQ multiplex PCR, lists solely in-frame clones and lacks some. The sample shows about 300,000 clones, approximately 90% of them seen only once. The receptor comes from a man aged 25-40 years who had recovered from COVID-19. Sequencing input: PBMCs or T cells enriched from blood (not recorded which). The chain has TRBV9 and TRBJ2-7, with D maybe TRBD2 (7 bases). CDR3 region: CASSEGGGPYEQYF. The CDR3 DNA reads TGTGCCAGCAGCGAGGGAGGGGGACCCTACGAGCAGTACTTC.